Listed here are 7 T cell receptor beta chains from one sample, sequenced in a study of cytomegalovirus exposure and HLA in healthy donors. Use of 60 Vbeta and 13 Jbeta primers characterized the PCR. TCRdb's table, derived via immunoSEQ multiplex PCR, lists solely in-frame clones and lacks some. The top ten hold 8.4% of the sample, which has 35,000 to 45,000 clones, less than 85% seen once. Sequencing input: PBMCs. The receptor set was obtained from a woman aged 25 to 39 in good health and CMV-seropositive.

In this sample, this clone turned up a few times. The J gene is TRBJ2-3, the V gene TRBV4-1; D is undetermined. Trimming took off 1 base at V and 2 bases at J, with 13 bases between the two ends. Looked up from germline, CDR1 is MGHRA and CDR2 is YSYEKL. This CDR3 has 16 residues. The CDR3 loop is CASSQVLKPDTDTQYF. In DNA, the CDR3 is TGCGCCAGCAGCCAAGTTCTGAAGCCTGACACAGATACGCAGTATTTT.

The chain employs TRBV19 and TRBJ1-5; the D is unclear. This CDR3 has 13 amino acids. V was pared by 6 bases and J by 7 bases, with 13 bases between. Germline assignment: CDR1 LNHDA and CDR2 SQIVND (reference sequence). The CDR3 nucleotides are TGTGCCAGTAGCGCTTCGGGGTCACAGCCCCAGCATTTT. Translated, it gives CASSASGSQPQHF. The whole variable domain, remainder taken from reference TRBV19 and TRBJ1-5, is DGGITQSPKYLFRKEGQNVTLSCEQNLNHDAMYWYRQDPGQGLRLIYYSQIVNDFQKGDIAEGYSVSREKKESFPLTVTSAQKNPTAFYLCASSASGSQPQHFGDGTRLSIL.

The genes are TRBV28 and TRBJ2-7, with 8 bases aligning to TRBD1. There are 14 residues in the CDR3. Germline V CDR1 and CDR2: MDHEN, SYDVKM. After removal of 7 bases from V and 4 bases from J, the junction contained 9 bases not matched to a gene. CDR3 residues: CASNTGGEGYEQYF. CDR3 DNA sequence: TGTGCCAGCAATACAGGGGGAGAGGGTTACGAGCAGTACTTC.

CDR3 nucleotides: TGTGCCAGCAGCCACCTCAGGGGAGTCTATGGCTACACCTTC. The encoded protein is CASSHLRGVYGYTF. J is TRBJ1-2 and V is TRBV5-6; D is possibly TRBD1 (6 bases). The CDR3 runs to 14 residues. V lost 4 bases, J lost 4 bases, and 14 bases lay in between. Germline V CDR1 and CDR2: SGHDT, YYEEEE. The complete variable domain, with remaining parts taken from reference TRBV5-6 and TRBJ1-2, reads DAGVTQSPTHLIKTRGQQVTLRCSPKSGHDTVSWYQQALGQGPQFIFQYYEEEERQRGNFPDRFSGHQFPNYSSELNVNALLLGDSALYLCASSHLRGVYGYTFGSGTRLTVV.

This sequence joins TRBV14 and TRBJ2-1; D ambiguous. Germline V gives CDR1 SGHDN, CDR2 FVKESK. V lost 1 base, J lost 9 bases, and 7 bases lay in between. The CDR3 loop spans 12 amino acids. In nucleotides, the CDR3 is TGTGCCAGCAGCCAAGGCCCCAGTGAGCAGTTCTTC. Residues: CASSQGPSEQFF.

This clone has a handful of counts. The rearrangement joins TRBV19 to TRBJ2-2; D might be TRBD1 (5 bases). Trimming cost V 0 bases and J 5 bases, with 10 bases left between them. The germline V gene encodes CDR1 LNHDA and CDR2 SQIVND (reference sequence). The CDR3 length is 15 residues. CDR3 sequence: CASSIETDYTGELFF. The CDR3 DNA is TGTGCCAGTAGTATAGAGACAGATTATACCGGGGAGCTGTTTTTT.

CDR3 nucleotides: TGTGCCAGCAGTGAAGGGGTACCAAGGGGCAGCCCTAACTATGGCTACACCTTC. Residues: CASSEGVPRGSPNYGYTF. V gene TRBV6-1 combines with J gene TRBJ1-2, with D maybe TRBD1 (5 bases). The germline V gene encodes CDR1 MNHNS and CDR2 SASEGT. Trimming pared 1 base from V and 0 bases from J, leaving 18 bases between. The CDR3 covers 18 residues.